Each of the 2 T cell receptor beta chains below was sequenced from the same sample in a study of blood T cell repertoires in COVID-19. The protocol was immunoSEQ multiplex PCR, while the TCRdb copy is restricted to in-frame clones and leaves out a portion. The repertoire holds a few hundred thousand clones, with roughly 86% as singletons. The sequencing sample was made of peripheral blood. The receptor set was obtained from a woman aged 50 to 60 with acute or convalescent COVID-19.

The rearrangement joins TRBV5-1 to TRBJ2-1; TRBD2 agrees at 8 bases. V was clipped by 4 bases and J by 3 bases; unmatched bases: 6. The CDR3 is 15 amino acids. Germline V gene lookup returns CDR1 SGHRS and CDR2 YFSETQ. The CDR3 DNA reads TGCGCCAGCAGCCCATCCGGGACTAGCTACAATGAGCAGTTCTTC. It translates to CASSPSGTSYNEQFF.

The genes are TRBV4-2 and TRBJ1-4; TRBD1 matches 11 bases. This CDR3 is built from 17 residues. Germline trimming cut 5 bases from V and 2 bases from J; bases unmatched to any gene: 7. CDR1 is LGHNA, CDR2 YNFKEQ, per germline. The CDR3 region is CASSDGQGAMTNEKLFF. CDR3 DNA: TGTGCCAGCAGCGACGGACAGGGGGCGATGACTAATGAAAAACTGTTTTTT.